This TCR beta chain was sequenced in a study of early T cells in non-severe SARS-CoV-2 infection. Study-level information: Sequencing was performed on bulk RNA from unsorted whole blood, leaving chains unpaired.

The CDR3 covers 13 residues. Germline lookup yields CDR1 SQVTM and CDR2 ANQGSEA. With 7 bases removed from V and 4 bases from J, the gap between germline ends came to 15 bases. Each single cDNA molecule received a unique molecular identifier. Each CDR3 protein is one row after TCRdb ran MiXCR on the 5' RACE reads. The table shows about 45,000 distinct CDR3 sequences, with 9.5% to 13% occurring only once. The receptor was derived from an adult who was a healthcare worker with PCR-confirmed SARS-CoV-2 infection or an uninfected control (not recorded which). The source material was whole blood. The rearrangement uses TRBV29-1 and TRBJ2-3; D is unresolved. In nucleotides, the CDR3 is TGCAGCGCTCCGGTGCTTGGGGCAGATACGCAGTATTTT. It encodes CSAPVLGADTQYF.